This T cell receptor beta chain was documented in a study of cytomegalovirus exposure and HLA in healthy donors. Germline lookup yields CDR1 SGHRS and CDR2 YFSETQ. Trimming stripped 0 bases from V and 0 bases from J, with 7 bases between. The CDR3 is 15 amino acids. Some clones are missing from TCRdb's copy, which holds only in-frame ones; the method was immunoSEQ multiplex PCR. The sample contains about 84,000 clones, under 95% of which appear only once. Sequencing used PBMCs. The chain couples TRBV5-1 to TRBJ1-3; maybe TRBD1 (6 bases). The clonotype originates from a man aged 25 to 45 in good health and CMV-seronegative. The CDR3 sequence: CASSLADSSGNTIYF. The CDR3 DNA follows: TGCGCCAGCAGCTTGGCGGACAGCTCTGGAAACACCATATATTTT.